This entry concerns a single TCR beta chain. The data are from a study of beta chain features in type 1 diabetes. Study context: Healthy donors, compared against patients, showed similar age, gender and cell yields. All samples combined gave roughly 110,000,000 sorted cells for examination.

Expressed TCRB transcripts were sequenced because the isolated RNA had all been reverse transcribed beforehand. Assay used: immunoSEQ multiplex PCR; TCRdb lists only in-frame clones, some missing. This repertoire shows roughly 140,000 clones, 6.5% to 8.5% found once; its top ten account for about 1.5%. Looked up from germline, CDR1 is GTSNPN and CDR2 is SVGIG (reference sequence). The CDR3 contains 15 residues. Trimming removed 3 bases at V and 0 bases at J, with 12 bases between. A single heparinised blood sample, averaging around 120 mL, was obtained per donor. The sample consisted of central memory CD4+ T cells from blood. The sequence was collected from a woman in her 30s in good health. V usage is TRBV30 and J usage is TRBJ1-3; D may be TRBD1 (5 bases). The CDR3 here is CAWSKGGGSGNTIYF. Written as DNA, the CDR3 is TGTGCCTGGAGCAAAGGCGGGGGCTCTGGAAACACCATATATTTT.